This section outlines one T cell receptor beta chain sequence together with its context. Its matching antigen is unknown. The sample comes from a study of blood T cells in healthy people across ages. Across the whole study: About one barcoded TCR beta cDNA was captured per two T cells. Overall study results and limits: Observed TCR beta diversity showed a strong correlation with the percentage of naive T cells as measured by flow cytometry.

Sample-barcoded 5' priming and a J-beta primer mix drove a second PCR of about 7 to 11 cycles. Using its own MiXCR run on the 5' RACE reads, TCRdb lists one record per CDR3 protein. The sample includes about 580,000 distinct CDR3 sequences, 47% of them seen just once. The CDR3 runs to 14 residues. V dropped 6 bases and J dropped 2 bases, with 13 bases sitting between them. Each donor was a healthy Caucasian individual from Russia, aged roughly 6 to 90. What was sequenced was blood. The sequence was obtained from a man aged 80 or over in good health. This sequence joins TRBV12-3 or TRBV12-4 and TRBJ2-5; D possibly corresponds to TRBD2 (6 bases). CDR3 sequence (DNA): TGTGCCAGCAGACGCGGCGGAGGGCAAGAGACCCAGTACTTC. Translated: CASRRGGGQETQYF.